The 20 T cell receptor beta chains below were found in one sample sequenced in a study of blood T cells in healthy people across ages (dated by TCRdb to between 2014 and 2017). The library was obtained by 5' RACE. The run used an Illumina HiSeq 2500. A second PCR of about 6 to 12 cycles was run with a J-beta primer mix and a sample-barcoded 5' primer. The public reads were run again by TCRdb, first through fastp at Q25 and then through MiXCR, and only productive beta chains were kept. Identical CDR3 protein sequences are pooled into one entry, listed with their most common genes and DNA. Within this sample are roughly 1.7 million distinct CDR3 sequences, with roughly 30% of them counted one time only. Of the sample, approximately 11% falls within the top ten clones. Sequencing was done on a sample of blood. These receptor sequences come from a woman under 40 in good health.

This clonotype was detected a few times. V is TRBV21-1 and J is TRBJ2-7; no DNA check was done on the table's D call, TRBD2. TRBV21-1 is noted as a pseudogene. The CDR3 has 16 residues. The CDR3 DNA reads as TGTGCCAGCAATTGGGGCCGTCAGAGCCTTACCTACGAGCAGTACTTC. It yields the protein CASNWGRQSLTYEQYF.

This clonotype has only a few counts. One end of the junction fails to match germline, which may point to a read error. The J gene is TRBJ2-5, the V gene TRBV4-1, with D tentatively TRBD2 (6 bases). CDR1 MGHRA and CDR2 YSYEKL come from the germline V gene. The CDR3 spans 17 residues. The CDR3 region is CTSSQVFSQGGQETQYF. The CDR3 DNA follows: TGCACCAGCAGCCAAGTTTTCTCGCAGGGAGGCCAAGAGACCCAGTACTTC.

This clonotype was seen a handful of times. V gene TRBV5-1 combines with J gene TRBJ2-5; 13 bases align to TRBD2. Looked up from germline, CDR1 is SGHRS and CDR2 is YFSETQ. The J segment lost 2 bases and the V segment lost 0 bases, leaving 4 bases of the junction unmatched. The CDR3 loop spans 17 amino acids. Here the CDR3 DNA reads TGCGCCAGCAGCTTGGATGGACTAGCGGGGGAACAAGAGACCCAGTACTTC. Amino acid sequence: CASSLDGLAGEQETQYF.

This clonotype was detected only a few times. CDR3: CASSPRRSPYEQYF. The DNA for the CDR3 is TGTGCCAGCAGTCCACGACGGAGCCCGTACGAGCAGTACTTC. J is TRBJ2-7 and V is TRBV28, with D unresolved. The CDR3 totals 14 residues. Germline V gene data show CDR1 as MDHEN and CDR2 as SYDVKM. Trimming removed 5 bases from V and 4 bases from J, with 15 bases in between. The whole variable domain, remainder taken from reference TRBV28 and TRBJ2-7, is DVKVTQSSRYLVKRTGEKVFLECVQDMDHENMFWYRQDPGLGLRLIYFSYDVKMKEKGDIPEGYSVSREKKERFSLILESASTNQTSMYLCASSPRRSPYEQYFGPGTRLTVT.

This clonotype was seen repeatedly, ten times or more. The chain links TRBV7-9 to TRBJ2-5; 7 nucleotides align to TRBD1. V shed 3 bases, J shed 0 bases, and the junction held 4 bases outside the gene matches. Germline CDR1 reads SEHNR; CDR2 reads FQNEAQ (reference sequence). The CDR3 spans 15 residues. In DNA form, the CDR3 reads TGTGCCAGCAGCTTCGGGACAGCGTACCAAGAGACCCAGTACTTC. Its translation is CASSFGTAYQETQYF.

The chain has TRBV3-1 and TRBJ2-7; D uncertain. The CDR3 runs to 14 residues. Germline lookup yields CDR1 LGHDT and CDR2 YNNKEL (reference sequence). V shed 3 bases and J shed 6 bases, with 15 bases lying between them. The CDR3 DNA follows: TGTGCCAGCAGCCAGAACCCCCACACAACCGAGCAGTACTTC. Translating it yields CASSQNPHTTEQYF.

This clonotype was seen more than once but under ten times. The chain combines TRBV20-1 with TRBJ1-5; D possibly corresponds to TRBD1 (5 bases). The V and J ends lost 0 bases and 6 bases respectively, with 12 bases between them. Germline loops: CDR1 DFQATT, CDR2 SNEGSKA (reference sequence). CDR3 length: 14 amino acids. The CDR3 reads CSARDPAGPQPQHF. CDR3 bases: TGCAGTGCTAGAGATCCGGCAGGGCCTCAGCCCCAGCATTTT.

The J gene is TRBJ1-6, the V gene TRBV9; no clear D gene. V was trimmed by 2 bases and J by 1 base, leaving 7 bases between them. CDR3 length equals 15 residues. The germline CDR1 and CDR2 sequences are SGDLS and YYNGEE. CDR3 in amino acids: CASSVGRSYNSPLHF. CDR3 sequence (DNA): TGTGCCAGCAGCGTCGGACGGTCCTATAATTCACCCCTCCACTTT.

In the case of this clonotype: One junction end disagrees with the germline gene, perhaps due to a read error. The chain has TRBV10-2 and TRBJ2-6; D is perhaps TRBD1 (6 bases). Germline V gene lookup returns CDR1 WSHSY and CDR2 SAAADI. There are 16 residues in the CDR3. CDR3 region: CASNRDTNSGANVRTF. CDR3 DNA sequence: TGCGCCAGCAACCGGGACACAAACTCTGGGGCCAACGTCCGGACTTTC.

The chain carries TRBV3-1 and TRBJ1-4, with D hard to call. The CDR3 extends over 15 amino acids. V was shortened by 0 bases and J by 8 bases, with 13 bases between the two germline ends. The V gene's germline CDR1 is LGHDT and CDR2 YNNKEL (reference sequence). The CDR3: CASSQDPGLEEKLFF. The CDR3 DNA sequence: TGTGCCAGCAGCCAAGATCCCGGGCTAGAGGAAAAACTGTTTTTT.

This clonotype appeared many times. The chain employs TRBV5-1 and TRBJ2-1; no firm D call. The CDR3 loop spans 16 amino acids. Trimming cost V 4 bases and J 0 bases, with 14 bases left between them. Germline V gene data show CDR1 as SGHRS and CDR2 as YFSETQ. The CDR3 bases are TGCGCCAGCAGCCCACGGCAGGAGAGCTCCTACAATGAGCAGTTCTTC. Its translation is CASSPRQESSYNEQFF.

This clonotype has ten or more counts. V is TRBV29-1 and J is TRBJ2-1; 8 nucleotides agree with TRBD1. Germline CDR1 SQVTM, CDR2 ANQGSEA. V dropped 8 bases and J dropped 7; count of bases not matched to a gene: 7. CDR3 size: 12 residues. The CDR3 loop reads CSLRTGWNEQFF. CDR3 coding DNA: TGCAGCCTTAGGACAGGGTGGAATGAGCAGTTCTTC.

J is TRBJ1-6 and V is TRBV4-1; D call uncertain. This CDR3 is 19 amino acids long. Germline V gene data show CDR1 as MGHRA and CDR2 as YSYEKL. Trimming shortened V by 0 bases and J by 4 bases, and 19 bases separated the two germline ends. CDR3 bases: TGCGCCAGCAGCCAAGATGCCGCTCGTGTTTATTTTTATAATTCACCCCTCCACTTT. It translates to CASSQDAARVYFYNSPLHF.

This chain uses TRBV4-1 with TRBJ2-7; 13 bases agree with TRBD2. Germline V gene lookup returns CDR1 MGHRA and CDR2 YSYEKL. CDR3 length: 20 residues. The trim removed 0 bases at V and 0 bases at J, leaving 11 bases unmatched. The CDR3 DNA reads as TGCGCCAGCAGCCAAGAACAATCGGGGACTAGCGGGGAAATCTCCTACGAGCAGTACTTC. This translates into CASSQEQSGTSGEISYEQYF.

The chain carries TRBV27 and TRBJ2-2; the D gene could be TRBD1 or TRBD2 (5 bases each). V lost 7 bases, J lost 4 bases, and 13 bases lay in between. The CDR3 spans 14 residues. Germline V lookup: CDR1 MNHEY, CDR2 SMNVEV (reference sequence). Here the CDR3 reads CASTRDHPTGELFF. In DNA form, the CDR3 reads TGTGCCAGCACCCGGGACCATCCCACCGGGGAGCTGTTTTTT.

The gene calls are TRBV11-2 and TRBJ2-7; possible D gene TRBD2, 5 bases. V was shortened by 5 bases and J by 0 bases, with 8 bases between the two germline ends. The CDR3 loop spans 13 amino acids. In germline, CDR1 is SGHAT, CDR2 FQNNGV. CDR3 DNA: TGTGCCAGCAGCATACTAGACTCCTACGAGCAGTACTTC. The encoded protein is CASSILDSYEQYF.

The chain couples TRBV27 to TRBJ2-1, with 8 bases matching TRBD2. Trimming at V came to 4 bases and at J to 9 bases, leaving 11 bases not matched to a gene. Germline values: CDR1 MNHEY, CDR2 SMNVEV (reference sequence). The CDR3 length is 15 residues. CDR3 loop: CASSSYSGNRVEQFF. CDR3 in DNA: TGTGCCAGCAGTTCTTATAGCGGGAATAGGGTTGAGCAGTTCTTC.

The chain links TRBV3-1 to TRBJ1-1; unclear D gene. Trimming stripped 3 bases from V and 3 bases from J, with 17 bases between. The germline gives CDR1 LGHDT, CDR2 YNNKEL (reference sequence). The CDR3 totals 16 residues. The CDR3 spells CASSQYQTRVDTEAFF. CDR3 nucleotide sequence: TGTGCCAGCAGCCAGTACCAAACGAGGGTTGACACTGAAGCTTTCTTT.

There are many counts of this clonotype. This sequence joins TRBV29-1 and TRBJ2-3; the D gene is possibly TRBD2 (6 bases). Per the germline V gene, CDR1 is SQVTM and CDR2 is ANQGSEA. The CDR3 runs 12 residues. The CDR3, as DNA: TGCAGTTGCGGGATTAGCACAGATACGCAGTATTTT. This encodes CSCGISTDTQYF.

This clonotype turned up a few times. V gene TRBV6-6 combines with J gene TRBJ2-7, with D possibly being TRBD2 (7 bases). Germline V gene data show CDR1 as MNHNY and CDR2 as SVGAGI (reference sequence). CDR3 length equals 16 residues. Trimming cost V 6 bases and J 6 bases, with 24 bases left between them. The CDR3 sequence: CASSLGGGRGRGEQYF. The CDR3 DNA sequence: TGTGCCAGCAGCCTGGGGGGCGGGAGAGGAAGAGGCGAGCAGTACTTC.